This TCR beta chain originates from a study of T-cell memory formation after mild COVID-19 (dated by TCRdb to the early 2020s). Looking at the study overall: TCR sequence clusters from the two donors were largely donor specific. Longitudinal TCRalpha and TCRbeta repertoire sequencing tracked T-cell clones expanding and contracting after mild COVID-19 in two donors. The cohort was made up of two young adult volunteers, one female and one male, who were previously healthy. What the work shows at the level of the full study, not this receptor alone: The second-wave clones that peaked on day 37 were not confirmed to be SARS-CoV-2 specific. The study covered only two mild cases, and larger cohorts including severe cases with pre-infection samples were considered necessary. Clones that contracted from day 15 to 85 showed balanced CD4/CD8 phenotypes, whereas a second wave of clones that expanded from day 15 to 37 leaned towards CD4+. Contracting CD4+ clones were located mainly in the CM and EM memory subsets, whereas CD8+ clones were found to be enriched in EMRA. Some responding clones were detected in pre-infection memory, which suggested that pre-existing cross-reactive memory T cells had joined the SARS-CoV-2 response.

Sequencing was carried out with an Illumina NovaSeq 6000. cDNA libraries for TCRalpha and TCRbeta were prepared by 5'RACE using constant-segment primers, with sample barcodes and unique molecular identifiers added. RNA was extracted from every sample with Trizol reagent. Libraries were amplified in two PCR steps, with a second sample barcode and Illumina TruSeq adapters added in the second step. Libraries were sequenced on an Illumina NovaSeq with 2 x 150 bp paired-end reads. Turning to the authors' computational methods: The reads were demultiplexed and collapsed into UMI-guided consensus sequences using migec v1.2.7. Using mixcr v2.1.11, the UMI consensuses were aligned to TRA and TRB V and J templates and assembled into clonotypes. Clonotypes were classified as expanded or contracted when called significant by both edgeR and NoisET, with noise models trained on biological replicates. For edgeR calls, a false discovery rate-adjusted p below 0.01 and a log2 fold-change threshold of 1 were applied. As an exploratory analysis of dynamics, max-normalized trajectories of the 1000 most abundant clonotypes were examined with PCA combined with hierarchical clustering. Separately sequenced CD4+ and CD8+ repertoires were used to assign a CD4 or CD8 phenotype to each responding clone. Using fastp at Q25 and MiXCR, TCRdb reprocessed the public reads and kept productive beta chains. Each record represents a unique CDR3 protein, reported with the most common genes and DNA among its rows. TCRdb assigned the V and J calls; the authors' analysis was not used. The table for this sample lists about 68,000 distinct CDR3 sequences; over 15% of them were counted only once. Of the sample, 31% falls within the top ten clones.

This clonotype was recorded many times. The antigen it recognizes is unknown. Base qualities are not provided; no much larger clone lies one nucleotide away. Ficoll-Paque density gradient centrifugation was used to isolate PBMCs. Per the germline V gene, SGHAT is the CDR1 and FQNNGV is the CDR2. Unmatched junction bases come to 10, with V trimmed by 5 bases and J by 9 bases. Measured from the cysteine to the phenylalanine, the CDR3 is 14 residues long. Only CDR3 DNA is held: 42 bases, read in frame from base 1. This TCR came from an adult woman who had mild COVID-19 (a few samples of this study predate the infection). The sample titles of this study are shuffled in the database, so cell type and time point are left out; the donor was told from shared clones. The sequence is built from TRBV11-2 and TRBJ2-5; 9 central nucleotides agree with TRBD1. Sequences were obtained from PBMCs or a T cell subset sorted from them (not recorded which). The CDR3: CASSEWRTGASQYF. At the DNA level, the sequence is TGTGCCAGCAGCGAGTGGCGGACAGGGGCGTCCCAGTACTTC.